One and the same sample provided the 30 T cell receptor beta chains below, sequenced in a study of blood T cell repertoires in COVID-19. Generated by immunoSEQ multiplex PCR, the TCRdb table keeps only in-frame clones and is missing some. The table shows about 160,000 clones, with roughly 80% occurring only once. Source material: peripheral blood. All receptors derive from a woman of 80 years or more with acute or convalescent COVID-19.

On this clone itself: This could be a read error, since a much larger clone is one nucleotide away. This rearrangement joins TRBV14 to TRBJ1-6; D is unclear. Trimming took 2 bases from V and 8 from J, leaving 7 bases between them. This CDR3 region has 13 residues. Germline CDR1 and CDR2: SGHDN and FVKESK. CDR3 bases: TGTGCCAGCAGCCAATTTCAGGATTCACCCCTCCACTTT. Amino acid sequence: CASSQFQDSPLHF.

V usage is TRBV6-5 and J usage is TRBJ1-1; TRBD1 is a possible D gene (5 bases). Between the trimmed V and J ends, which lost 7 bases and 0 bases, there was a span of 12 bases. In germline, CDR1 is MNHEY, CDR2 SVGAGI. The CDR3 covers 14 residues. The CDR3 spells CASNPGLMNTEAFF. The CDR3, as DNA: TGTGCCAGCAACCCAGGGTTAATGAACACTGAAGCTTTCTTT.

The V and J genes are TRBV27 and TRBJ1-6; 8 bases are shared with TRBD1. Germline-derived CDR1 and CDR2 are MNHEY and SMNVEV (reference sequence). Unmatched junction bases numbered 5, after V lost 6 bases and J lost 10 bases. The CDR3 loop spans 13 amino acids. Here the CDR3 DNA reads TGTGCCAGCAGACAGGGGGTTCGGTCACCCCTCCACTTT. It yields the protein CASRQGVRSPLHF.

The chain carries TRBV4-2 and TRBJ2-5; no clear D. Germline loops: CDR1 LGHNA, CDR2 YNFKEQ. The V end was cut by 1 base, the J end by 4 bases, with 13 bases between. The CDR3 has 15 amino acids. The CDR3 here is CASSQGAPSPETQYF. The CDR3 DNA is TGTGCCAGCAGCCAAGGCGCGCCATCCCCAGAGACCCAGTACTTC.

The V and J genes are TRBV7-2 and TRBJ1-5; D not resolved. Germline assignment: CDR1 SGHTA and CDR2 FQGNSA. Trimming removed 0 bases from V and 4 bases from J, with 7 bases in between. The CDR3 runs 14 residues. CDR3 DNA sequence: TGTGCCAGCAGCTTAGCCCGGGTGAATCAGCCCCAGCATTTT. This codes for CASSLARVNQPQHF.

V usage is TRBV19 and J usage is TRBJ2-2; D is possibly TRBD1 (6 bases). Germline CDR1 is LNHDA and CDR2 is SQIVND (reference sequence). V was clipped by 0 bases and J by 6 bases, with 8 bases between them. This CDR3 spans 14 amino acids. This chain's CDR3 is CASSIDGGAGELFF. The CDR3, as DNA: TGTGCCAGTAGTATAGATGGGGGCGCCGGGGAGCTGTTTTTT. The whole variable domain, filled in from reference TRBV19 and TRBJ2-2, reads DGGITQSPKYLFRKEGQNVTLSCEQNLNHDAMYWYRQDPGQGLRLIYYSQIVNDFQKGDIAEGYSVSREKKESFPLTVTSAQKNPTAFYLCASSIDGGAGELFFGEGSRLTVL.

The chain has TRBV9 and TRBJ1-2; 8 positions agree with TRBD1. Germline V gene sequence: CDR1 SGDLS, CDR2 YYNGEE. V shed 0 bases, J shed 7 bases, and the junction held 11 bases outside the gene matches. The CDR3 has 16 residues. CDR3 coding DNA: TGTGCCAGCAGCGTAGAAGTGACAGGGGTTTTGAGTGGCTACACCTTC. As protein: CASSVEVTGVLSGYTF.

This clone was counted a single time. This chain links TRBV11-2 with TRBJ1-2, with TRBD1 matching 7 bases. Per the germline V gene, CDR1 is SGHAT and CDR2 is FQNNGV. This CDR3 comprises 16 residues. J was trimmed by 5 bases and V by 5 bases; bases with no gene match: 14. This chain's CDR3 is CASSPIQGRQTYGYTF. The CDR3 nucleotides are TGTGCCAGCAGCCCTATACAGGGGCGCCAGACGTATGGCTACACCTTC.

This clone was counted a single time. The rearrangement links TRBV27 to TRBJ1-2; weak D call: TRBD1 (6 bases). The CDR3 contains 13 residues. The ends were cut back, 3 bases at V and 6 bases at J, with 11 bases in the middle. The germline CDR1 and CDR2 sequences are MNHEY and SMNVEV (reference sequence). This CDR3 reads CASSFRGSHGYTF. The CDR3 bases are TGTGCCAGCAGTTTCAGGGGTAGCCATGGCTACACCTTC.

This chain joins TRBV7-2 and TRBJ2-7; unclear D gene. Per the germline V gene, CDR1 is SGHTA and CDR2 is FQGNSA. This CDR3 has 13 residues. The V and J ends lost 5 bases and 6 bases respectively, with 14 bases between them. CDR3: CASSPPEELEQYF. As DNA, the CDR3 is TGTGCCAGCAGCCCCCCCGAAGAACTCGAGCAGTACTTC.

CDR3 nucleotides: TGTGCCAGCAGCCGCGGGGGTTTTGAAAAACTGTTTTTT. This gives the protein CASSRGGFEKLFF. V and J are TRBV7-2 and TRBJ1-4, with D maybe TRBD1 (5 bases). V was shortened by 5 bases and J by 7 bases, with 11 bases between the two germline ends. Germline CDR1 is SGHTA and CDR2 is FQGNSA. This CDR3 comprises 13 residues.

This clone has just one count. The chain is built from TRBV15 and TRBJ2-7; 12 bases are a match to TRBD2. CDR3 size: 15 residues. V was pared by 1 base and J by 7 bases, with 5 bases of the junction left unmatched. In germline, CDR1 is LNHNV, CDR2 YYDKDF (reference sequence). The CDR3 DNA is TGTGCCACCAGCAGAGCTAGCGGGGGGGCATATGAGCAGTACTTC. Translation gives CATSRASGGAYEQYF.

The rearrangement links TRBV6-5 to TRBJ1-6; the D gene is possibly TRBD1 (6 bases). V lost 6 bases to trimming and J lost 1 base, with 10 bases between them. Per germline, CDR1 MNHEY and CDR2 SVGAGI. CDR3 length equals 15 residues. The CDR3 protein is CASRPQGSYNSPLHF. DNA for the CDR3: TGTGCCAGCAGACCACAGGGATCCTATAATTCACCCCTCCACTTT.

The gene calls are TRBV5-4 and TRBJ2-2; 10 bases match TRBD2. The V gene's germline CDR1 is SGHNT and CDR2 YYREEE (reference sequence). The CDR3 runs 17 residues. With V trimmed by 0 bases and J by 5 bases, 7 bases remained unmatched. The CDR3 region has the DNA TGTGCCAGCAGCTTGGCCGGTAAACTAGCGGGGACCGGGGAGCTGTTTTTT. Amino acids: CASSLAGKLAGTGELFF.

CDR3 amino acids: CASGRDIPQGNQPQHF. CDR3 bases: TGTGCCAGCGGCCGGGACATCCCCCAGGGCAATCAGCCCCAGCATTTT. This rearrangement joins TRBV2 to TRBJ1-5; tentatively, D is TRBD1 (6 bases). CDR3 length: 16 amino acids. Between the trimmed V and J ends, which lost 8 bases and 2 bases, there was a span of 19 bases. CDR1 is SNHLY and CDR2 is FYNNEI in the germline V gene. Filled out from reference TRBV2 and TRBJ1-5, the complete variable domain reads EPEVTQTPSHQVTQMGQEVILRCVPISNHLYFYWYRQILGQKVEFLVSFYNNEISEKSEIFDDQFSVERPDGSNFTLKIRSTKLEDSAMYFCASGRDIPQGNQPQHFGDGTRLSIL.

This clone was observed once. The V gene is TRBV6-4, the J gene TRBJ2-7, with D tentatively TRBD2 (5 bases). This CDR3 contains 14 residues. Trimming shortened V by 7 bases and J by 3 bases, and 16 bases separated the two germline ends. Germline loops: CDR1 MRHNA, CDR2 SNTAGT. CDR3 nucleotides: TGTGCCAGCACCCCCGTTTGGCGGGTCTACGAGCAGTACTTC. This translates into CASTPVWRVYEQYF.

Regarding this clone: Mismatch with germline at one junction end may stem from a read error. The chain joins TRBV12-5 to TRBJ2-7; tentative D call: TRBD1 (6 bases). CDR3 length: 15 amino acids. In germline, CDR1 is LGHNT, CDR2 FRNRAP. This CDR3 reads CASGLGTRTVRRQNF. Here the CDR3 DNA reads TGTGCTAGTGGTCTAGGTACCCGGACAGTCCGGAGGCAGAACTTC.

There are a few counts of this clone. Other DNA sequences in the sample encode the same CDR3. The CDR3 coding sequence is TGCGCCAGCAGCTTGGGTGGCACAGGGGGCACAGATACGCAGTATTTT. Translating gives CASSLGGTGGTDTQYF. The chain uses TRBV5-1 and TRBJ2-3; 7 bases fit TRBD1. This CDR3 has 16 amino acids. CDR1 is SGHRS, CDR2 YFSETQ, per germline. Losses at the gene ends were 0 bases for V and 1 base for J; bases not matched to a gene: 5.

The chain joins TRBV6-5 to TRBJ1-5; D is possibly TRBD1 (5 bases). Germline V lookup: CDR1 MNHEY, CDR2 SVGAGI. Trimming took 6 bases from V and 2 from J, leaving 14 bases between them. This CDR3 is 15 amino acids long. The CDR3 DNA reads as TGTGCCAGCAGCCCATCAGGGATGGGCAATCAGCCCCAGCATTTT. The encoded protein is CASSPSGMGNQPQHF.

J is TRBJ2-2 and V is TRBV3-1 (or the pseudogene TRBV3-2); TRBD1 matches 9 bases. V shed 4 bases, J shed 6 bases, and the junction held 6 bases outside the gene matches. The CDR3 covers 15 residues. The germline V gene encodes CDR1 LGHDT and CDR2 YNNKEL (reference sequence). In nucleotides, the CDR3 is TGTGCCAGCAGCCGGGGACAGGGTCGGGCCGGGGAGCTGTTTTTT. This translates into CASSRGQGRAGELFF.

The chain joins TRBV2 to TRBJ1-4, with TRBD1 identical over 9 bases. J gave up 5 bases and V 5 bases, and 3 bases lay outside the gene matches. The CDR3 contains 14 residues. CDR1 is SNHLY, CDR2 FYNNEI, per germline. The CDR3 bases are TGTGCCAGCAGTCCGGACAGGGGAAATGAAAAACTGTTTTTT. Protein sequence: CASSPDRGNEKLFF.

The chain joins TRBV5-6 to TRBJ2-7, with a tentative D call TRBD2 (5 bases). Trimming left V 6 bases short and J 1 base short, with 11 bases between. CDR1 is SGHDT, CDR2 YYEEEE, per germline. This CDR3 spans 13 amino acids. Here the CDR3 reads CASIRTGSYEQYF. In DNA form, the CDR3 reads TGTGCCAGCATCCGTACGGGATCCTACGAGCAGTACTTC. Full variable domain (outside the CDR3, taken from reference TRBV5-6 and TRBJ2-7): DAGVTQSPTHLIKTRGQQVTLRCSPKSGHDTVSWYQQALGQGPQFIFQYYEEEERQRGNFPDRFSGHQFPNYSSELNVNALLLGDSALYLCASIRTGSYEQYFGPGTRLTVT.

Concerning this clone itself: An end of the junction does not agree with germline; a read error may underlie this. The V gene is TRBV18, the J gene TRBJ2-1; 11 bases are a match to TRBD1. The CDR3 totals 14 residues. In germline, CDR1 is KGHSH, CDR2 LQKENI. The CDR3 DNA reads TGTGCCAGCTCGCCACGGACAGGGGGCGCTGAGCAGTTCTTC. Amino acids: CASSPRTGGAEQFF.

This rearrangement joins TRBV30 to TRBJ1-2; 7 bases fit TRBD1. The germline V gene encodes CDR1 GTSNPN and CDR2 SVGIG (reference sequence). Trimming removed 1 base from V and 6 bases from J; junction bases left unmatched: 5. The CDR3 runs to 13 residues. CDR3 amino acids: CAWSEDRDDGYTF. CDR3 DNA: TGTGCCTGGAGTGAAGACAGGGATGATGGCTACACCTTC. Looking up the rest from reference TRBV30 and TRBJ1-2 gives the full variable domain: SQTIHQWPATLVQPVGSPLSLECTVEGTSNPNLYWYRQAAGRGLQLLFYSVGIGQISSEVPQNLSASRPQDRQFILSSKKLLLSDSGFYLCAWSEDRDDGYTFGSGTRLTVV.

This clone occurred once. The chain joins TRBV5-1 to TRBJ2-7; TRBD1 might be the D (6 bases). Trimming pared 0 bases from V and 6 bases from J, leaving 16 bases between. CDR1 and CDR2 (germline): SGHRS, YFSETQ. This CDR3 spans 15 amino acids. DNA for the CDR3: TGCGCCAGCAGCTTGGCTGTAACAGGGTACGGCGAGCAGTACTTC. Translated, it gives CASSLAVTGYGEQYF.

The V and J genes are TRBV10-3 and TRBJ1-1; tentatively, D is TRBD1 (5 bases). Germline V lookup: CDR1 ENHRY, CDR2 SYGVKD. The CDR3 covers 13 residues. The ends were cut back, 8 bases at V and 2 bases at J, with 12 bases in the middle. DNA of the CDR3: TGTGCCATCTGGAGGGGCATAAACACTGAAGCTTTCTTT. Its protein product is CAIWRGINTEAFF.

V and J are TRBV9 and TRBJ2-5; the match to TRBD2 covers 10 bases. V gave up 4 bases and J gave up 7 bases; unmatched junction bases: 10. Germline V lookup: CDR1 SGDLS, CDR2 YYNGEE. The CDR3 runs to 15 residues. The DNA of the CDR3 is TGTGCCAGCAGCCCCCCTAGCGGGGGTTGGGGGACCCAGTACTTC. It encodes CASSPPSGGWGTQYF.

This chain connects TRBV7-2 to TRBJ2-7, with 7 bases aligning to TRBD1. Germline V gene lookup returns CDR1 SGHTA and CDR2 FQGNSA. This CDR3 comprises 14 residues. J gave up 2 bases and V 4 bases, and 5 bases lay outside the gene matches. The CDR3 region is CASSWGQIAYEQYF. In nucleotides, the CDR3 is TGTGCCAGCAGCTGGGGACAGATTGCCTACGAGCAGTACTTC.

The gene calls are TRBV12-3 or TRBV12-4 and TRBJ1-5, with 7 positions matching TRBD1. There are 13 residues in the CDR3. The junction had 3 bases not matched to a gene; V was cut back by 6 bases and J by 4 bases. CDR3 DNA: TGTGCCAGCAGGGACAGGACTAATCAGCCCCAGCATTTT. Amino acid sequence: CASRDRTNQPQHF.

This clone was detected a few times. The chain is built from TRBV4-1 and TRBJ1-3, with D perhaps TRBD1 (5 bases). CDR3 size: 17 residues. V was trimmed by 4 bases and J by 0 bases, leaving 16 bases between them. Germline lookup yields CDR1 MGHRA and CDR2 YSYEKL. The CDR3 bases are TGCGCCAGCAGCCCCAACCCGGGGGGGAGCTCTGGAAACACCATATATTTT. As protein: CASSPNPGGSSGNTIYF.